This TCR beta chain appears in the sequencing data of a study of blood T cell repertoires in COVID-19. Background on the study: The United States, Italy and Spain provided the acute and convalescent COVID-19 samples. From T cells, B-cell-depleted T cells, or PBMCs came the material, which was cDNA or gDNA.

The V gene's germline CDR1 is MNHNS and CDR2 SASEGT. The CDR3 loop spans 14 amino acids. V shed 1 base and J shed 13 bases, with 19 bases lying between them. Original handling: Quantification of nucleated cells was approximated via reference gene primer amplification. Sequencing used immunoSEQ multiplex PCR; TCRdb keeps in-frame clones, though not all of them. V and J calls plus clone size are reproduced from that table; the DNA served to infer D and trimming. This table has 110,000 to 150,000 clones, approximately 78% appearing once. The chain combines TRBV6-1 with TRBJ1-2; weak D call: TRBD1 (5 bases). This sequence was found in a woman aged 80 or over with acute or convalescent COVID-19. Sequences were obtained from peripheral blood. The CDR3 loop reads CASSEEAGRGKATF. CDR3 nucleotides: TGTGCCAGCAGTGAAGAGGCAGGAAGGGGAAAGGCCACCTTC.